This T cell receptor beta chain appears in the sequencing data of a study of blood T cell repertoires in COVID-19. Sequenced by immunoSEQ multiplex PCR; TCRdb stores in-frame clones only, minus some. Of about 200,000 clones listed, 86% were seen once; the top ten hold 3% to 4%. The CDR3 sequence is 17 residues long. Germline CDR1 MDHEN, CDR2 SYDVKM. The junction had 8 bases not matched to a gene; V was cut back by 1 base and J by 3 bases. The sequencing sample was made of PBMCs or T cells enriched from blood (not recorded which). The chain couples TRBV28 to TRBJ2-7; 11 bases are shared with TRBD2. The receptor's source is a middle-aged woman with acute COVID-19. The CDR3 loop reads CASSLFTSGRSFYEQYF. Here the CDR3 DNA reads TGTGCCAGCAGTTTATTTACTAGCGGGAGATCTTTCTACGAGCAGTACTTC.